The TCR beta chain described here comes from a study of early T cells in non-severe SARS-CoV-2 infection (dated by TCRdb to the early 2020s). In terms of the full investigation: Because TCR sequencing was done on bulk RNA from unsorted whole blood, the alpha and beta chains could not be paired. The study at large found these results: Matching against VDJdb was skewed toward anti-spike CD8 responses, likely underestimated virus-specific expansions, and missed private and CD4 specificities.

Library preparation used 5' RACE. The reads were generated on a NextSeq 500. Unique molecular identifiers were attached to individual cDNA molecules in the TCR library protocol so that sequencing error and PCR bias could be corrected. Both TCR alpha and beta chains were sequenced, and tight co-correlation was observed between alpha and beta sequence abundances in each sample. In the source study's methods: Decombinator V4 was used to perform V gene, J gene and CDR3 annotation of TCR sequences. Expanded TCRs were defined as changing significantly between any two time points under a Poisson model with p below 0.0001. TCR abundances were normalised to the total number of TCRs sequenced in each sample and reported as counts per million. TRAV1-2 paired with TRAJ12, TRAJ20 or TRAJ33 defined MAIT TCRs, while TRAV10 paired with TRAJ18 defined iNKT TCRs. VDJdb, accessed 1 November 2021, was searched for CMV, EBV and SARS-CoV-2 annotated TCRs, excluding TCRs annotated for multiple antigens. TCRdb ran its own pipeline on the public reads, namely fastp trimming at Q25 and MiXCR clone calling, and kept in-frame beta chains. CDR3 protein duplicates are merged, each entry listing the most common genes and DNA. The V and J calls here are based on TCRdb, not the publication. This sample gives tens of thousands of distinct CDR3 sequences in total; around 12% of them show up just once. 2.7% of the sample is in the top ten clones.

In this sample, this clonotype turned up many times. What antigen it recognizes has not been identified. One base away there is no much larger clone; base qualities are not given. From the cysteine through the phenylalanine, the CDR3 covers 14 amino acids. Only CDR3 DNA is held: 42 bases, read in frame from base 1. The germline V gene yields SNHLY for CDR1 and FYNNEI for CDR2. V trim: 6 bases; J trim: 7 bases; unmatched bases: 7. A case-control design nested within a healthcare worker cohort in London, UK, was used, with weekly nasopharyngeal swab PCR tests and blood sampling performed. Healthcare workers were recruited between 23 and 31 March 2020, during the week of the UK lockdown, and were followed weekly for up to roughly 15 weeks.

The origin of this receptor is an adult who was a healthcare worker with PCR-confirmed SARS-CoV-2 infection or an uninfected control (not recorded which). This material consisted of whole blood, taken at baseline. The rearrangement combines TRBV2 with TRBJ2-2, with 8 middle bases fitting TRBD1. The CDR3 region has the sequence CASRGDRGSGELFF. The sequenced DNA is TGTGCCAGCAGAGGTGACAGGGGAAGCGGGGAGCTGTTTTTT.